This entry lists 13 T cell receptor beta chains sequenced from one sample in a study of CD4 T cells in relation to SARS-CoV-2 and coronaviruses. Antigen specificity for these receptors is unknown. The method was immunoSEQ multiplex PCR; TCRdb's version includes in-frame clones alone and lacks a portion of them. The profile shows fewer than 35,000 clones, over 60% of them singletons. Sequenced material: memory CD4+ T cells from PBMCs, cultured in vitro. These receptors were obtained from an adult with COVID-19.

The chain couples TRBV3-1 (or the pseudogene TRBV3-2) to TRBJ2-2; the match to TRBD2 covers 10 bases. The CDR3 loop spans 20 amino acids. The ends lost 0 bases at V and 6 bases at J; junction bases unmatched: 16. Germline lookup yields CDR1 LGHDT and CDR2 YNNKEL (reference sequence). The CDR3: CASSQDYSSGSNSSAGELFF. The CDR3 DNA is TGTGCCAGCAGCCAAGATTATTCTAGCGGGAGTAATAGTAGCGCCGGGGAGCTGTTTTTT.

The rearrangement links TRBV12-2 to TRBJ2-5; TRBD1, the table's D call, was not compared with the DNA. TRBV12-2 has pseudogene status. This CDR3 has 13 residues. The CDR3 bases are TGTGCAAGTCGCCCCAGGGTGAGGGAGACCCAGTACTTC. This codes for CASRPRVRETQYF.

The J gene is TRBJ1-1, the V gene TRBV5-6, with D possibly matching TRBD1 (6 bases). The CDR3 consists of 18 residues. Germline V gene sequence: CDR1 SGHDT, CDR2 YYEEEE. Trimming took 0 bases from V and 8 from J, leaving 26 bases between them. In nucleotides, the CDR3 is TGTGCCAGCAGCTTGGTTTTGAAGAGGGGGGGACGGCCGGACGAAGCTTTCTTT. This gives the protein CASSLVLKRGGRPDEAFF.

V gene TRBV27 combines with J gene TRBJ1-1, with TRBD1 as a possible D gene (6 bases). The germline V and J ends were trimmed by 3 bases and 5 bases, with 13 bases remaining between them. Germline V lookup: CDR1 MNHEY, CDR2 SMNVEV (reference sequence). CDR3 length: 14 residues. CDR3 amino acids: CASSFTGILTEAFF. The CDR3 DNA reads as TGTGCCAGCAGTTTCACAGGGATATTGACTGAAGCTTTCTTT.

V and J are TRBV6-1 and TRBJ2-7, with D hard to call. Trimming removed 1 base at V and 3 bases at J, with 7 bases between. Germline-derived CDR1 and CDR2 are MNHNS and SASEGT. The CDR3 consists of 13 residues. For the CDR3, the DNA is TGTGCCAGCAGTGAAGGGGTTAGCTACGAGCAGTACTTC. Protein product: CASSEGVSYEQYF.

This clone occurred once. This chain connects TRBV7-9 to TRBJ2-1; D is perhaps TRBD1 or TRBD2 (6 bases each). Per germline, CDR1 SEHNR and CDR2 FQNEAQ (reference sequence). This CDR3 region has 16 residues. Trimming removed 1 base at V and 2 bases at J, with 12 bases between. Here the CDR3 DNA reads TGTGCCAGCAGCTTAGTGGGGCGGGACACCTACAATGAGCAGTTCTTC. Translated: CASSLVGRDTYNEQFF. Variable domain in full (rest from reference TRBV7-9 and TRBJ2-1): DTGVSQNPRHKITKRGQNVTFRCDPISEHNRLYWYRQTLGQGPEFLTYFQNEAQLEKSRLLSDRFSAERPKGSFSTLEIQRTEQGDSAMYLCASSLVGRDTYNEQFFGPGTRLTVL.

This clone was observed a handful of times. This chain connects TRBV12-3 or TRBV12-4 to TRBJ1-6, with a weak D call TRBD1 (5 bases). The CDR3 spans 13 residues. V lost 7 bases, J lost 7 bases, and 11 bases lay in between. The CDR3 nucleotides are TGTGCCAGCAAACCTGGGGCAAATTCACCCCTCCACTTT. It codes for CASKPGANSPLHF.

The rearrangement joins TRBV6-4 to TRBJ1-1, with TRBD1 as a possible D gene (5 bases). CDR1 is MRHNA and CDR2 is SNTAGT in the germline V gene. The CDR3 is made up of 13 amino acids. Trimming took 2 bases from V and 2 from J, leaving 6 bases between them. The CDR3: CASSDRDNTEAFF. The CDR3 nucleotides are TGTGCCAGCAGTGACCGGGACAACACTGAAGCTTTCTTT.

The CDR3 region is CASSGREVLTGELFF. The CDR3 coding sequence is TGTGCCAGTAGCGGGCGGGAGGTACTCACCGGGGAGCTGTTTTTT. The chain links TRBV19 to TRBJ2-2, with TRBD2 identical over 8 bases. Germline V gives CDR1 LNHDA, CDR2 SQIVND (reference sequence). Germline trimming cut 6 bases from V and 4 bases from J; bases unmatched to any gene: 7. The CDR3 extends over 15 amino acids.

The V gene is TRBV7-3, the J gene TRBJ2-2; D is perhaps TRBD2 (6 bases). CDR1 SGHTA and CDR2 FQGTGA come from the germline V gene. Between the trimmed V and J ends, which lost 5 bases and 7 bases, there was a span of 14 bases. CDR3 size: 14 residues. The CDR3 sequence: CASSPVGTLGELFF. The CDR3 nucleotides read TGTGCCAGCAGCCCCGTCGGGACTCTCGGGGAGCTGTTTTTT.

The chain is built from TRBV6-2 or TRBV6-3 and TRBJ2-7; the D gene is possibly TRBD2 (5 bases). The germline gives CDR1 MNHEY, CDR2 SVGEGT. There are 14 residues in the CDR3. V was pared by 0 bases and J by 4 bases, with 10 bases between. For the CDR3, the DNA is TGTGCCAGCAGTTACTCGGGTCGGGGTTACGAGCAGTACTTC. Protein product: CASSYSGRGYEQYF.

V usage is TRBV19 and J usage is TRBJ2-1; 7 bases map to TRBD2. The CDR3 runs to 15 residues. The germline V gene encodes CDR1 LNHDA and CDR2 SQIVND (reference sequence). The V segment lost 2 bases and the J segment 3 bases; nucleotides outside the gene matches: 4. The CDR3 DNA is TGTGCCAGTAGTATAAACGGGAGGCACTACAATGAGCAGTTCTTC. Protein product: CASSINGRHYNEQFF.

The rearrangement uses TRBV5-6 and TRBJ1-6; TRBD1 agrees at 9 bases. This CDR3 has 17 residues. The germline V gene encodes CDR1 SGHDT and CDR2 YYEEEE. V was clipped by 0 bases and J by 14 bases; unmatched bases: 15. CDR3 sequence: CASSLGFTGGAVVALHF. CDR3 bases: TGTGCCAGCAGCTTGGGGTTTACAGGGGGCGCGGTAGTGGCCCTCCACTTT.